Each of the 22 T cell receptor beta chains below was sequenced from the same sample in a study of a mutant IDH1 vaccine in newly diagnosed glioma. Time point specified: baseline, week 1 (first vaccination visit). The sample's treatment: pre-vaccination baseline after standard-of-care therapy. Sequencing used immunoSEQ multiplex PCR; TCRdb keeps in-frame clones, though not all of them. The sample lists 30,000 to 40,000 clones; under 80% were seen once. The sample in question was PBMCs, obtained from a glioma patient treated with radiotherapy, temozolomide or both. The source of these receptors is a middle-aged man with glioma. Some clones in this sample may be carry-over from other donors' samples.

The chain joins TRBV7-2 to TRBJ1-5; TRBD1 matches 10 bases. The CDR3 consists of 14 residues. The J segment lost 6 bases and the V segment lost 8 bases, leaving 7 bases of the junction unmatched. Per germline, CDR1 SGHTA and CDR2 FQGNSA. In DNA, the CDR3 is TGTGCCAGCGGTATGACAGGGGGCCTTCAGCCCCAGCATTTT. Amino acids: CASGMTGGLQPQHF.

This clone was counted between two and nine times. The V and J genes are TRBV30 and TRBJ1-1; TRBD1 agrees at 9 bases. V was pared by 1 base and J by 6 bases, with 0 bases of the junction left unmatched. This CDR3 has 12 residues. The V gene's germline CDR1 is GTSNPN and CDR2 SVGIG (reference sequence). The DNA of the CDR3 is TGTGCCTGGAGTGGACAGGGGGCTGAAGCTTTCTTT. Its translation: CAWSGQGAEAFF. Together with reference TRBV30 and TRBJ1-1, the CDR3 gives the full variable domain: SQTIHQWPATLVQPVGSPLSLECTVEGTSNPNLYWYRQAAGRGLQLLFYSVGIGQISSEVPQNLSASRPQDRQFILSSKKLLLSDSGFYLCAWSGQGAEAFFGQGTRLTVV.

In DNA, the CDR3 is TGCAGCGTTGATCGGGGTGATGGCTACACCTTC. It is translated as CSVDRGDGYTF. The chain has TRBV29-1 and TRBJ1-2; D gene uncertain. Germline assignment: CDR1 SQVTM and CDR2 ANQGSEA. The CDR3 has 11 residues. V shed 3 bases and J shed 6 bases, with 8 bases lying between them.

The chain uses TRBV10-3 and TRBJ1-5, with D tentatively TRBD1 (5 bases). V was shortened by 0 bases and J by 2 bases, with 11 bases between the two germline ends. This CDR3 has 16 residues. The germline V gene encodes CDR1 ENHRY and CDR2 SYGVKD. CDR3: CAISESSRRGNQPQHF. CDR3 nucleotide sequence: TGTGCCATCAGTGAGTCGAGCCGCAGGGGCAATCAGCCCCAGCATTTT.

The CDR3 region is CASSPAVAGGPLHF. For the CDR3, the DNA is TGTGCCAGCAGTCCCGCCGTTGCTGGGGGACCCCTCCACTTT. This sequence joins TRBV6-5 and TRBJ1-6; TRBD1 is a possible D gene (5 bases). In germline, CDR1 is MNHEY, CDR2 SVGAGI. The V end was cut by 5 bases, the J end by 12 bases, with 17 bases between. This CDR3 contains 14 residues.

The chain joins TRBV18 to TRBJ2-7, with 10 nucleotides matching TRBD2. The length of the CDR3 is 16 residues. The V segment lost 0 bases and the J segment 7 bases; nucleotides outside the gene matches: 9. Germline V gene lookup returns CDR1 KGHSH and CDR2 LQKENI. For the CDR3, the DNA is TGTGCCAGCTCACCACCGCAGCGGGGGGGCCTGAGAGAGCAGTACTTC. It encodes CASSPPQRGGLREQYF.

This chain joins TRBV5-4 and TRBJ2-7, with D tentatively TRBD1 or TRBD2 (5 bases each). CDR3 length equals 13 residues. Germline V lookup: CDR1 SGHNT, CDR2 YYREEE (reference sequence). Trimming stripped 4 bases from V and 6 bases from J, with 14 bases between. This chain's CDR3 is CASSPTPGTEQYF. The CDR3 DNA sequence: TGTGCCAGCAGCCCTACCCCCGGGACCGAGCAGTACTTC.

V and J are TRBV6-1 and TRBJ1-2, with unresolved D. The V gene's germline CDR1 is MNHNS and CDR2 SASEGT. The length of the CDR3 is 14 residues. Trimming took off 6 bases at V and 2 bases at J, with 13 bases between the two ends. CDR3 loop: CASRPGLTNYGYTF. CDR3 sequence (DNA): TGTGCCAGCAGACCTGGTTTAACGAACTATGGCTACACCTTC.

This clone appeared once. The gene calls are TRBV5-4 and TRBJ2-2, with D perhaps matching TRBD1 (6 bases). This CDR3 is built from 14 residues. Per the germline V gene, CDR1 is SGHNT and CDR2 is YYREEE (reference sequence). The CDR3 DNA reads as TGTGCAGTCGACGGGACACTGAACACCGGGGAGCTGTTTTTT. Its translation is CAVDGTLNTGELFF.

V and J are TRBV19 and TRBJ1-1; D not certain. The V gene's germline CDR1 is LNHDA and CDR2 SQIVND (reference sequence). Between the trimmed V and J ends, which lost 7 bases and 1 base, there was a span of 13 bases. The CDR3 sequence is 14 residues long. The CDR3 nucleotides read TGTGCCAGTATTCCCGGTGTTAGGAACACTGAAGCTTTCTTT. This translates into CASIPGVRNTEAFF.

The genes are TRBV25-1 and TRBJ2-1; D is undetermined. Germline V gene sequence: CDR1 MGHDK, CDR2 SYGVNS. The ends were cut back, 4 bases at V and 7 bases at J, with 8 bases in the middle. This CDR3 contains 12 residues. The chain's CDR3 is CASSGDWNEQFF. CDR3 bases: TGTGCCAGCAGTGGCGACTGGAATGAGCAGTTCTTC.

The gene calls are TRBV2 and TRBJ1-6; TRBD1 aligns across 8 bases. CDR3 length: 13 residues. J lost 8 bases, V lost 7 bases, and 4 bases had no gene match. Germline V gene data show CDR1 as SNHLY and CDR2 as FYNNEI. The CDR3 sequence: CASKAQGDSPLHF. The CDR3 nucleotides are TGTGCCAGCAAGGCACAGGGGGATTCACCCCTCCACTTT.

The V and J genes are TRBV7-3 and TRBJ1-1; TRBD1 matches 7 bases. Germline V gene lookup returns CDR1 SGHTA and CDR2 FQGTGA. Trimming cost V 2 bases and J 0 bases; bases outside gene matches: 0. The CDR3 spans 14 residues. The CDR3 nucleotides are TGTGCCAGCAGCTTAGACAGGGTGAACACTGAAGCTTTCTTT. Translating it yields CASSLDRVNTEAFF.

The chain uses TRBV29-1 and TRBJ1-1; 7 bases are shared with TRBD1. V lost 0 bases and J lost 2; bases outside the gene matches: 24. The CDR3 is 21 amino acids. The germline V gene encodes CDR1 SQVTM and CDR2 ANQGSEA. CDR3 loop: CSVEEGGETGSDLGGNTEAFF. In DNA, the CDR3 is TGCAGCGTTGAAGAGGGTGGTGAGACAGGGAGTGATTTAGGGGGAAACACTGAAGCTTTCTTT.

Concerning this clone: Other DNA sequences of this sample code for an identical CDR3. CDR3 in DNA: TGTGCCAGTAGTATAGTCAGGGGGACTGAAGCTTTCTTT. This gives the protein CASSIVRGTEAFF. The chain joins TRBV19 to TRBJ1-1; 7 nucleotides line up with TRBD1. The junction had 1 base not matched to a gene; V was cut back by 1 base and J by 5 bases. The CDR3 runs 13 residues. Per germline, CDR1 LNHDA and CDR2 SQIVND (reference sequence). The complete variable domain, with remaining parts taken from reference TRBV19 and TRBJ1-1, reads DGGITQSPKYLFRKEGQNVTLSCEQNLNHDAMYWYRQDPGQGLRLIYYSQIVNDFQKGDIAEGYSVSREKKESFPLTVTSAQKNPTAFYLCASSIVRGTEAFFGQGTRLTVV.

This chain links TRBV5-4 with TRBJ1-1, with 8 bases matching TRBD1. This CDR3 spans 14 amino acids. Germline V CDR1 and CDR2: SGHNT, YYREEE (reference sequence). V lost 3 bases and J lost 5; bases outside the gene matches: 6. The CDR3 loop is CASSSRQGKTEAFF. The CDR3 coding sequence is TGTGCCAGCAGCTCAAGACAGGGGAAGACTGAAGCTTTCTTT.

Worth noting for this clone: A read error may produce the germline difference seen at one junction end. The CDR3 bases are TGTGCTAGCAGCCCGGCCATCAGGGAAACCGGGGAGCTGTTTTTT. Encoded protein: CASSPAIRETGELFF. This chain connects TRBV7-7 to TRBJ2-2; a weak D match, TRBD1 (5 bases). Germline V CDR1 and CDR2: SSHAT, FNYEAQ (reference sequence). The CDR3 is 15 amino acids.

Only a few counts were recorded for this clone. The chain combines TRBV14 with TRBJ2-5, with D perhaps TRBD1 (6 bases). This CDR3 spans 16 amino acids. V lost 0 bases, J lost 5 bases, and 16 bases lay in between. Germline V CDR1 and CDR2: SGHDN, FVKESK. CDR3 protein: CASSQDLHRVSETQYF. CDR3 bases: TGTGCCAGCAGCCAAGATCTTCACAGGGTTTCGGAGACCCAGTACTTC.

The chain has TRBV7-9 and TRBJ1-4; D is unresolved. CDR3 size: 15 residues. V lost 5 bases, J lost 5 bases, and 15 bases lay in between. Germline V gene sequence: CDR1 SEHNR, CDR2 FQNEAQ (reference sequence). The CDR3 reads CASSQAGAGNEKLFF. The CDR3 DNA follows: TGTGCCAGCAGCCAGGCGGGAGCGGGGAATGAAAAACTGTTTTTT.

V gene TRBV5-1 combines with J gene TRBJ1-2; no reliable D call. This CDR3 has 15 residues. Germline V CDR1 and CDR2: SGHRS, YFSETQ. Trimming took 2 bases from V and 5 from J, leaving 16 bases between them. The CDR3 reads CASSFRMTIGYGYTF. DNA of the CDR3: TGCGCCAGCAGCTTCCGCATGACCATAGGGTATGGCTACACCTTC.

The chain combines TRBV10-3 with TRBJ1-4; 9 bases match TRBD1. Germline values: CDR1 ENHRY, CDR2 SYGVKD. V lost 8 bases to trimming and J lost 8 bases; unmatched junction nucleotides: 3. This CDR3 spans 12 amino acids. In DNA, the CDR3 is TGTGCCATCGGTGGGACAGGGGAAAAACTGTTTTTT. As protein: CAIGGTGEKLFF.

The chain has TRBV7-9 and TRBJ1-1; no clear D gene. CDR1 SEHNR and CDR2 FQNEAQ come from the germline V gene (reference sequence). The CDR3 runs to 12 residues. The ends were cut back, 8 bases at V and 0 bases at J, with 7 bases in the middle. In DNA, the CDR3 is TGTGCCAGCTCAAGGGTGAACACTGAAGCTTTCTTT. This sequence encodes CASSRVNTEAFF. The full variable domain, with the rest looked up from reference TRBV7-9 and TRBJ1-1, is DTGVSQNPRHKITKRGQNVTFRCDPISEHNRLYWYRQTLGQGPEFLTYFQNEAQLEKSRLLSDRFSAERPKGSFSTLEIQRTEQGDSAMYLCASSRVNTEAFFGQGTRLTVV.